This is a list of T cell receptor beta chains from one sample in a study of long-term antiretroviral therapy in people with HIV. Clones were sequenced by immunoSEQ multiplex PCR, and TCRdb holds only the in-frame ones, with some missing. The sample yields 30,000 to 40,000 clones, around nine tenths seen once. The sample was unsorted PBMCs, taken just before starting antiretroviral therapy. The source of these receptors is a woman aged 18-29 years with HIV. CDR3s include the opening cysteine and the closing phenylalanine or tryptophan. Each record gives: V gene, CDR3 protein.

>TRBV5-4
CASSWGGGDIQYF
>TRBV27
CASSGGTGSGANVLTF
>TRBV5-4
CASSLLSYEQYF
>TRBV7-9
CASSLWGGTEAFF
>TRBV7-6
CASSLGRGQVYEQYF
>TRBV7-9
CASSPSGNPIAKNIQYF
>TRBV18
CASSPGLAGGRSSEQYF
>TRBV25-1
CASSESRREGYEQYF
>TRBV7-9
CASSSRTGKATDTQYF
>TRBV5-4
CASSPGGYSYEQYF
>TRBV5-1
CATRRESDGLNTEAFF
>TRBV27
CASSLSAVQPQHF
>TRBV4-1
CASSQETGGTGELFF
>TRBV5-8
CASSNREYTGELFF
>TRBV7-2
CASSLAQGRETQYF
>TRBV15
CATSLRDRGPTDTQYF
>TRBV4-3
CASSQGDSIQETQYF
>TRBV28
CASSLRRDRGIYGYTF
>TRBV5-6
CASSFGSNTEAFF
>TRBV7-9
CASSEGLAGAVETQYF
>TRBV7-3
CASSARAPTPVMETQYF
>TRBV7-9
CASSPVGGAKYEQYF
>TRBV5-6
CASSWGLAGGGDTQYF
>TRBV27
CASSFQGTGIGTEAFF
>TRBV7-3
CASSLSLNTEAFF
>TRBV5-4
CASSLASNTEAFF
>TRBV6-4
CASSDSIVRDGPLGGYTF
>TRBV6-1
CASSDRFGGSNQPQHF
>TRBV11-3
CASSLDPDYEQYF
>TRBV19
CASSIGWGNNQPQHF
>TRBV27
CASSSVLGGTSNQPQHF
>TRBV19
CASESDTQYF
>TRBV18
CASSPLVNEKLFF
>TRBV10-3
CAITNRGQDTGELFF
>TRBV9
CASSPSMGGATYEQYF
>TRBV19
CASSISGTVGYGYTF